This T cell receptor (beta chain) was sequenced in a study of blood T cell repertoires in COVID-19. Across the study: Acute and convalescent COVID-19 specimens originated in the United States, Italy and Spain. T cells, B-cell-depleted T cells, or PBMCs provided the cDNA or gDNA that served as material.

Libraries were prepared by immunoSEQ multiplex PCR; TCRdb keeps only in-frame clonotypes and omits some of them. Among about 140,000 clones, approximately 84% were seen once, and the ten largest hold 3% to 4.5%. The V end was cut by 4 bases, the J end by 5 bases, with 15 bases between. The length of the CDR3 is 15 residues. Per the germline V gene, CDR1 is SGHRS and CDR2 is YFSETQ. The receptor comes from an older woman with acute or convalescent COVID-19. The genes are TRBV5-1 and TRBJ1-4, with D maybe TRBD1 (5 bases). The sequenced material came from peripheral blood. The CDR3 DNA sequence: TGCGCCAGCAGCCATGACAGAAATCAAAATGAAAAACTGTTTTTT. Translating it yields CASSHDRNQNEKLFF.